This T cell receptor (beta chain) was sequenced during a study of blood T cell repertoires in COVID-19. On the study more broadly: COVID-19 samples from acute and convalescent phases originated in the United States, Italy and Spain.

Germline assignment: CDR1 SGHDT and CDR2 YYEEEE. This CDR3 region has 12 residues. The germline V and J ends were trimmed by 1 base and 10 bases, with 9 bases remaining between them. Per the authors' pipeline: Amplification from reference gene primers served as the basis for estimated nucleated cell counts. The assay was immunoSEQ multiplex PCR, and TCRdb's table has in-frame clones only and misses some. The DNA was the basis for D and trimming; V, J and clone size are from that table. The repertoire holds under 300,000 clones, with approximately 83% as singletons. Sequencing was done on a sample of peripheral blood. The chain has TRBV5-6 and TRBJ2-1; TRBD2 might be the D (5 bases). The TCR originated in a man aged 25-45 years who had recovered from COVID-19. The CDR3 DNA sequence: TGTGCCAGCAGCTTGCGGGGTCAGGAGCAGTTCTTC. Encoded protein: CASSLRGQEQFF.